The 10 T cell receptor beta chains reported below all come from one sample, sequenced in a study of T cells in Graves' hyperthyroidism and ophthalmopathy. RNA transcripts yielded amplified TCR beta CDR3 regions. A first-round RT-PCR of the TCR CDR3 used the HTBI primer set. TCRdb reprocessed the multiplex PCR reads with MiXCR, giving one entry per CDR3 protein. The sample holds approximately 560,000 distinct CDR3 sequences, 40% to 55% seen once. The sample taken for sequencing was peripheral blood or thyroid tissue (not recorded which). The source of these receptors is a woman younger than 35 with Graves' hyperthyroidism.

This clonotype was observed a single time. The V call is TRBV20-1, the J call TRBJ1-1; possible D gene TRBD1, 6 bases. V was cut by 8 bases and J by 3 bases, with 16 bases left in between. The CDR3 spans 13 residues. In germline, CDR1 is DFQATT, CDR2 SNEGSKA (reference sequence). CDR3 in amino acids: CSTKTGPYTEAFF. In nucleotides, the CDR3 is TGCAGTACTAAGACAGGACCATACACTGAAGCTTTCTTT.

Ten or more counts support this clonotype. The chain combines TRBV5-1 with TRBJ1-5, with D possibly matching TRBD1 (5 bases). The CDR3 loop spans 14 amino acids. The germline V gene has CDR1 SGHRS and CDR2 YFSETQ. The V end was cut by 4 bases, the J end by 1 base, with 9 bases between. The CDR3 DNA reads as TGCGCCAGCAGCCAGGGCGAGAGCAATCAGCCCCAGCATTTT. As protein: CASSQGESNQPQHF.

The genes are TRBV7-8 and TRBJ2-3; 9 bases are a match to TRBD2. The CDR3 covers 19 residues. Per the germline V gene, CDR1 is SGHVS and CDR2 is FQNEAQ. Germline trimming cut 5 bases from V and 5 bases from J; bases unmatched to any gene: 20. Written as DNA, the CDR3 is TGTGCCAGCAGCCTCCGAGTCCTTACTAGCGGGCTTAATGAAGATACGCAGTATTTT. Translating it yields CASSLRVLTSGLNEDTQYF.

This chain links TRBV7-9 with TRBJ2-5; the D gene could be TRBD1 or TRBD2 (6 bases each). Germline V CDR1 and CDR2: SEHNR, FQNEAQ (reference sequence). The ends were cut back, 4 bases at V and 1 base at J, with 10 bases in the middle. This CDR3 is built from 14 residues. The CDR3 loop reads CASSSRGRQETQYF. CDR3 nucleotide sequence: TGTGCCAGCAGCTCTCGGGGGCGCCAAGAGACCCAGTACTTC.

This clonotype was counted only a few times. J is TRBJ2-2 and V is TRBV25-1; 7 positions agree with TRBD2. The J segment lost 4 bases and the V segment lost 8 bases, leaving 1 base of the junction unmatched. CDR1 and CDR2 (germline): MGHDK, SYGVNS. The CDR3 consists of 12 residues. This chain's CDR3 is CASWTSTGELFF. CDR3 nucleotide sequence: TGTGCCAGCTGGACTAGCACCGGGGAGCTGTTTTTT.

J is TRBJ1-1 and V is TRBV2, with 8 bases aligning to TRBD1. Germline values: CDR1 SNHLY, CDR2 FYNNEI. With V trimmed by 6 bases and J by 3 bases, 3 bases remained unmatched. The CDR3 covers 13 residues. This CDR3 reads CASRTDRDTEAFF. The CDR3 DNA sequence: TGTGCCAGCAGGACGGACAGGGACACTGAAGCTTTCTTT.

Worth noting for this clonotype: This may stem from a read error, because a much larger clone lies one nucleotide away. V and J are TRBV29-1 and TRBJ1-2; perhaps TRBD1 as D (6 bases). V was shortened by 0 bases and J by 3 bases, with 11 bases between the two germline ends. CDR3 length: 14 residues. Germline V gene data show CDR1 as SQVTM and CDR2 as ANQGSEA. The DNA for the CDR3 is TGCAGCGTTGAAGAGTGGACAGCGGACTATGGCTACACCTTC. Protein: CSVEEWTADYGYTF.

This clonotype appeared a few times. The chain links TRBV7-6 to TRBJ1-3, with a possible D match to TRBD1 (5 bases). CDR1 is SGHVS, CDR2 FNYEAQ, per germline. V lost 5 bases to trimming and J lost 0 bases, with 23 bases between them. The CDR3 runs 19 residues. CDR3 nucleotides: TGTGCCAGCAGCCAAAATAGAAGGGGCCACCGGAGCTCTGGAAACACCATATATTTT. Residues: CASSQNRRGHRSSGNTIYF.

About this clonotype: One junction end does not reproduce the germline sequence, and a read error may be involved. V usage is TRBV7-6 and J usage is TRBJ2-7, with 10 bases fitting TRBD2. Germline values: CDR1 SGHVS, CDR2 FNYEAQ. The CDR3 runs 15 residues. CDR3: CASNLLAGSSYEQYF. The DNA for the CDR3 is TGTGCCAGCAACTTACTAGCGGGGAGCTCCTACGAGCAGTACTTC.

As regards this clonotype: Compared with germline, one end of the junction differs, possibly owing to a read error. The genes are TRBV29-1 and TRBJ2-2, with D possibly called TRBD1 or TRBD2 (5 bases each). The CDR3 covers 15 residues. Germline V gene sequence: CDR1 SQVTM, CDR2 ANQGSEA. CDR3 protein: CSVDSRGAEGNEQFF. DNA of the CDR3: TGCAGCGTTGATTCCCGAGGGGCAGAGGGCAATGAGCAGTTTTTT.